The clone carrying this T cell receptor (beta chain) has only a few counts. Its matching antigen is unknown. Sequenced with the Oncomine TCR Beta short-read assay was DNA taken from cultured CD4+ T cells. Genomic DNA extraction was carried out from cultured CD4+ T cells. Each CDR3 protein is one row after TCRdb ran MiXCR on the PCR reads. The data show a few thousand distinct CDR3 sequences, around 20% seen once. The sample is drawn from a study of vaccination and CD4 T cells after COVID-19. Study in general: Every participant had a vaccine, which was either BNT162b2 or mRNA-1273, given in two doses.

Noted treatment: approximately nine-day PBMC culture with coronavirus spike peptide pools or control peptides (ViraFEST assay). Peptide-pool expansion of antigen-specific T cells preceded TCR sequencing in ViraFEST. The culture of under 2.5 million PBMCs per well included approximately 10 IU/ml IL-2 and roughly 9.7 ug/ml peptide pools. The sequencing sample was made of CD4+ T cells from blood, cultured in vitro. The sequence was obtained from a human donor who had recovered from COVID-19.

CDR3 coding DNA: TGCAGCGTGATACCGGGGACGGTGAACACTGAAGCTTTCTTT. Residues: CSVIPGTVNTEAFF. The chain has TRBV29-1 and TRBJ1-1, with TRBD1 as a possible D gene (5 bases). Trimming stripped 6 bases from V and 0 bases from J, with 14 bases between. Germline assignment: CDR1 SQVTM and CDR2 ANQGSEA. The CDR3 spans 14 residues.